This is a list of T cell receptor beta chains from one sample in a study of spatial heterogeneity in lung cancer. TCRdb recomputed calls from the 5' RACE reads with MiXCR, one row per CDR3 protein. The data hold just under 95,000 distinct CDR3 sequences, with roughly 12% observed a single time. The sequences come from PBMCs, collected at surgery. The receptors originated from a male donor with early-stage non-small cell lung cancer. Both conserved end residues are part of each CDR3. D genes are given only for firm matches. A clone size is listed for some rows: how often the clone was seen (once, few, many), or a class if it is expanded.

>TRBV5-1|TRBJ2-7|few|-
CASSQILGGEGSYEQYF
TGCGCCAGCAGCCAAATATTGGGGGGTGAGGGCTCCTACGAGCAGTACTTC
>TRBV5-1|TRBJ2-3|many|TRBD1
CASSSGGQESTDTQYF
TGCGCCAGCAGCTCTGGGGGACAGGAAAGCACAGATACGCAGTATTTT
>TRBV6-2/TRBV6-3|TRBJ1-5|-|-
CASGRGVLSNQPQHF
TGTGCCAGCGGTAGGGGTGTGCTAAGCAATCAGCCCCAGCATTTT
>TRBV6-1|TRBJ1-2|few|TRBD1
CASSAGDRAYGYTF
TGTGCCAGCAGTGCCGGAGACAGGGCCTACGGCTACACCTTC
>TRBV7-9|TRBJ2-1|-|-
CASSLGPGGEQFF
TGTGCCAGCAGCCTTGGGCCCGGGGGTGAGCAGTTCTTC
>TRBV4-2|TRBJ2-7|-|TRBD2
CASSPGLAETYEQYF
TGTGCCAGCAGCCCCGGACTAGCGGAAACCTACGAGCAGTACTTC
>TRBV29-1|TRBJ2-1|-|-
CVFTGNYNEQFF
TGCGTCTTCACAGGGAACTACAATGAGCAGTTCTTC
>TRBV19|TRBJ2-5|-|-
CASSLVEETQYF
TGTGCCAGTAGTCTGGTCGAAGAGACCCAGTACTTC
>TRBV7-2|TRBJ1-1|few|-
CASSLAREDTEAFF
TGTGCCAGCAGCTTAGCCAGGGAGGACACTGAAGCTTTCTTT
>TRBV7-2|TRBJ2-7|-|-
CASSLAVGYEQYF
TGTGCCAGCAGCTTAGCGGTCGGCTACGAGCAGTACTTC
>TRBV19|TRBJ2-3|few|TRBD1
CASSDRGITDTQYF
TGTGCCAGTAGCGACAGGGGGATCACAGATACGCAGTATTTT
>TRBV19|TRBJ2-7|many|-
CASSGGSYEQYF
TGTGCCAGTAGCGGGGGAAGCTACGAGCAGTACTTC
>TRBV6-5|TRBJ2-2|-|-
CASRGATGELFF
TGTGCCAGCAGGGGCGCTACCGGGGAGCTGTTTTTT
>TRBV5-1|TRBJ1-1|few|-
CASSLGRGGNTEAFF
TGCGCCAGCAGTCTTGGGCGCGGGGGGAACACTGAAGCTTTCTTT
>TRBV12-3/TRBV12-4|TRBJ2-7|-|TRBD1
CASSPPGTGGYEQYF
TGTGCCAGCAGTCCCCCCGGGACAGGGGGCTACGAGCAGTACTTC
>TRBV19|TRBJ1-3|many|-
CASSMGTDSGNTIYF
TGTGCCAGTAGTATGGGTACGGACTCTGGAAACACCATATATTTT
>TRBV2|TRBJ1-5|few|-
CASSEAHRHFNQPQHF
TGTGCCAGCAGTGAAGCGCATCGACACTTCAATCAGCCCCAGCATTTT
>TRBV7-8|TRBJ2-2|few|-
CASSSSPGTNTGELFF
TGTGCCAGCAGCTCTAGCCCGGGGACGAACACCGGGGAGCTGTTTTTT
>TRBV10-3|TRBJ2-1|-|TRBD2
CATVSGTSGDNSYNEQFF
TGTGCCACGGTATCCGGGACTAGCGGGGACAACTCCTACAATGAGCAGTTCTTC
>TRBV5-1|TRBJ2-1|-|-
CASSLSVGGSYNEQFF
TGCGCCAGCAGCTTGAGTGTCGGGGGATCCTACAATGAGCAGTTCTTC
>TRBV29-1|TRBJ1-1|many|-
CSVERRLGAVTEAFF
TGCAGCGTTGAAAGGAGACTGGGGGCAGTCACTGAAGCTTTCTTT
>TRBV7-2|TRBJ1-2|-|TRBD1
CASSKDRDLYGYTF
TGTGCCAGCAGCAAAGACAGGGACCTCTATGGCTACACCTTC
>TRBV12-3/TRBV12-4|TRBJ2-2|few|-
CASSFGRLDTGELFF
TGTGCCAGCAGTTTTGGGCGTCTAGACACCGGGGAGCTGTTTTTT
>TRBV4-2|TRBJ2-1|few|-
CASSHLFRGNEQFF
TGTGCCAGCAGCCATTTATTTAGGGGTAATGAGCAGTTCTTC